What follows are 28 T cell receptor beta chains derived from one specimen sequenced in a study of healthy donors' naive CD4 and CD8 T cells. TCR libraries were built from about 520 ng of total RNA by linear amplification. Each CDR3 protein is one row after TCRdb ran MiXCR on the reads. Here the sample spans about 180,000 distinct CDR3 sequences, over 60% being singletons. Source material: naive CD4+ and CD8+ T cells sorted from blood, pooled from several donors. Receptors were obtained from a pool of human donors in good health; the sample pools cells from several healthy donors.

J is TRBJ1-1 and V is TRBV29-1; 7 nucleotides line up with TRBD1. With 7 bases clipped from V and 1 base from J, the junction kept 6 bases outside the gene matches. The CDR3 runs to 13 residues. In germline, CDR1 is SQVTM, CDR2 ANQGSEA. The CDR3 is CSGRQGQNTEAFF. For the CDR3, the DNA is TGCAGCGGTCGACAGGGACAGAACACTGAAGCTTTCTTT.

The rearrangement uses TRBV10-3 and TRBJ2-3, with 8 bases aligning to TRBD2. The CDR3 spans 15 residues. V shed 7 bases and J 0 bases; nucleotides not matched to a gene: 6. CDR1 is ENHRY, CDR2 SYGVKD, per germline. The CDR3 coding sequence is TGTGCCATCAAAGGCGAGCGGGGGAGCACAGATACGCAGTATTTT. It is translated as CAIKGERGSTDTQYF.

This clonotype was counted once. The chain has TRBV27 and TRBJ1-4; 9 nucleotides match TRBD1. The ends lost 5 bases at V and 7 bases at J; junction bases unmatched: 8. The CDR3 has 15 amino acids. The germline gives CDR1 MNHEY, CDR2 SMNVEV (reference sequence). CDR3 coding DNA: TGTGCCAGCAGTCCGCCGGGACAGGGACGTGAAAAACTGTTTTTT. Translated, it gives CASSPPGQGREKLFF.

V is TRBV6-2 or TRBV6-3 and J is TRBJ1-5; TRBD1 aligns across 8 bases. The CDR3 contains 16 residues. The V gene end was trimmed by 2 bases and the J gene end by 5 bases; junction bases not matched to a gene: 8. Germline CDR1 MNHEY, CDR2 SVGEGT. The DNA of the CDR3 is TGTGCCAGCAGTTACCTTGACAGGGGCCTAGATCAGCCCCAGCATTTT. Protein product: CASSYLDRGLDQPQHF.

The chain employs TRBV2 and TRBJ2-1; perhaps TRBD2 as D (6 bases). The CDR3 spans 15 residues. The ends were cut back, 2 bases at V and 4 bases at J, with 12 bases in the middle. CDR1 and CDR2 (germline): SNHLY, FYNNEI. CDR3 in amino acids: CASSERSGGYNEQFF. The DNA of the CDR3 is TGTGCCAGCAGTGAACGTAGCGGAGGGTACAATGAGCAGTTCTTC.

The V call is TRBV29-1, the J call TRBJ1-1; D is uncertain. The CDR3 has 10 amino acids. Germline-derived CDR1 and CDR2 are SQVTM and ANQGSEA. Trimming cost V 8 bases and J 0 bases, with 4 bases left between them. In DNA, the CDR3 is TGCAGCACGGTGAACACTGAAGCTTTCTTT. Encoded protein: CSTVNTEAFF.

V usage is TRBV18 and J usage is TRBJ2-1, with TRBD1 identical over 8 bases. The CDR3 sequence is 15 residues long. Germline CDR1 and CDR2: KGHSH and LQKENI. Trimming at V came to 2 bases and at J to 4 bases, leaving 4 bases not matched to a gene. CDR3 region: CASSPVGQGYNEQFF. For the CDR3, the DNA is TGTGCCAGCTCACCAGTAGGACAGGGTTACAATGAGCAGTTCTTC.

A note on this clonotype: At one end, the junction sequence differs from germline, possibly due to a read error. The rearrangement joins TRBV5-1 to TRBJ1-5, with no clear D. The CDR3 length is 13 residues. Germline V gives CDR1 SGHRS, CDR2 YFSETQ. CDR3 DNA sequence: TGCGCCAGCAGCCACGATAGCGATCAGCCCCAGCATTTT. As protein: CASSHDSDQPQHF.

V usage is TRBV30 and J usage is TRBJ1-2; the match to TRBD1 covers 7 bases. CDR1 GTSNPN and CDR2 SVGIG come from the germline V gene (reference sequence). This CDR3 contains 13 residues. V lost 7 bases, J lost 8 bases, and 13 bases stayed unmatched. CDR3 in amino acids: CASSHRGSGGYTF. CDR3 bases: TGTGCCTCATCCCACAGGGGATCGGGCGGCTACACCTTC.

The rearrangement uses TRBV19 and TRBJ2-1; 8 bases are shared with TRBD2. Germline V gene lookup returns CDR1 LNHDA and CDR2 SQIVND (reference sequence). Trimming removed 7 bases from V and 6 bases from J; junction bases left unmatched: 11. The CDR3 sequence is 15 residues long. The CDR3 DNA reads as TGTGCCAGTAAACCGACTAGCGCGATTATCAATGAGCAGTTCTTC. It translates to CASKPTSAIINEQFF.

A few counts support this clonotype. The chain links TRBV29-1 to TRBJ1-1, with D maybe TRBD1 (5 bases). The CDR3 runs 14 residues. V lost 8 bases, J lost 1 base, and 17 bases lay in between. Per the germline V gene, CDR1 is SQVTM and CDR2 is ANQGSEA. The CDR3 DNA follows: TGCAGCTCTCCCTATCCAGGGAGGAACACTGAAGCTTTCTTT. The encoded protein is CSSPYPGRNTEAFF.

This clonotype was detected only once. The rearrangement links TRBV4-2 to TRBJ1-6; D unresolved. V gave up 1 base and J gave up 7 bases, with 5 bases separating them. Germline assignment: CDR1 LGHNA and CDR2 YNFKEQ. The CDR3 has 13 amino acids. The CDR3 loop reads CASSQGRNSPLHF. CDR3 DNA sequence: TGTGCCAGCAGCCAAGGGAGGAATTCACCCCTCCACTTT.

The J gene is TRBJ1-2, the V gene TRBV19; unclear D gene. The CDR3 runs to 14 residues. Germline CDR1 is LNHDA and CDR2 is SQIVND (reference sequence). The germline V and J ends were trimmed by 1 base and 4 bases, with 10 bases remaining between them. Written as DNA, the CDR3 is TGTGCCAGTAGTATAGGGAGGGTCGGCTATGGCTACACCTTC. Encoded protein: CASSIGRVGYGYTF.

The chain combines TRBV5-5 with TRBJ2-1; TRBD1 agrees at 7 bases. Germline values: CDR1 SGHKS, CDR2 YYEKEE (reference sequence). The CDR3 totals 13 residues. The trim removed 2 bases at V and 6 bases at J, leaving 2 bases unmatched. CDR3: CASSLPGGNEQFF. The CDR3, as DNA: TGTGCCAGCAGCTTACCAGGGGGCAATGAGCAGTTCTTC.

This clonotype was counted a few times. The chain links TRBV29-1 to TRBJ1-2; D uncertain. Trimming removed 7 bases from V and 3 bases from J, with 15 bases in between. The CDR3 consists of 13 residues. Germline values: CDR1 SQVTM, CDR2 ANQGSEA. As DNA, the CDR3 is TGCAGCGCAAGCCCCGGTTGGGACTATGGCTACACCTTC. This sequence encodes CSASPGWDYGYTF.

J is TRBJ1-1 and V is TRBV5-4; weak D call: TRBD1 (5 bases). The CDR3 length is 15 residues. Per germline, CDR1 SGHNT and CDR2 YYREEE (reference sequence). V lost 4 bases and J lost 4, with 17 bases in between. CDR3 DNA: TGTGCCAGCAGCCATCATGGGGGGACGGTCACTGAAGCTTTCTTT. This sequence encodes CASSHHGGTVTEAFF. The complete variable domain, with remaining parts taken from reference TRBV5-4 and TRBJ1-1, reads ETGVTQSPTHLIKTRGQQVTLRCSSQSGHNTVSWYQQALGQGPQFIFQYYREEENGRGNFPPRFSGLQFPNYSSELNVNALELDDSALYLCASSHHGGTVTEAFFGQGTRLTVV.

CDR3 nucleotides: TGCAGCGTTGGCCGAGGGAGGAGGCAGGGGTCTGAAGCTTTCTTT. Encoded protein: CSVGRGRRQGSEAFF. The chain is built from TRBV29-1 and TRBJ1-1; tentatively, D is TRBD1 (6 bases). Germline assignment: CDR1 SQVTM and CDR2 ANQGSEA. V shed 4 bases and J shed 6 bases, with 21 bases lying between them. The CDR3 loop spans 15 amino acids.

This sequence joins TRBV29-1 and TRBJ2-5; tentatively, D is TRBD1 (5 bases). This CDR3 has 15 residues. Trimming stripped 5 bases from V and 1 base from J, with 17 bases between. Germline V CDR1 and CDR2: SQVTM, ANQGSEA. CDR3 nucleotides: TGCAGCGTTAATTCGGGCAGGGTAGTCCAAGAGACCCAGTACTTC. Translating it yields CSVNSGRVVQETQYF.

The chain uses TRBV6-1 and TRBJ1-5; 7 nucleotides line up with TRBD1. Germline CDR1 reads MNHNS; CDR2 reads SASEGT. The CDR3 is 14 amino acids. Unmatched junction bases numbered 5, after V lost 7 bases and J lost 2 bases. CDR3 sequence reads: CASTTGVRNQPQHF. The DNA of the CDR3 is TGTGCCAGCACAACAGGGGTACGCAATCAGCCCCAGCATTTT.

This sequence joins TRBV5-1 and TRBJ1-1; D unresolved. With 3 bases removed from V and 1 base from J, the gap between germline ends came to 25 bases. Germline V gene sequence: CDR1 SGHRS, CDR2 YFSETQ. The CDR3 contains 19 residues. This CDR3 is CASSSLGGRHPNGNTEAFF. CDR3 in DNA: TGCGCCAGCAGCTCGCTTGGCGGCCGGCATCCTAATGGGAACACTGAAGCTTTCTTT.

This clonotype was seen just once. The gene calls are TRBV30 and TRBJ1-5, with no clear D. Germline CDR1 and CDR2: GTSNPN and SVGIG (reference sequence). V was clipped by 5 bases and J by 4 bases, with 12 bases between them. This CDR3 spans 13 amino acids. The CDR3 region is CAWSESGNQPQHF. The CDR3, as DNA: TGTGCCTGGTCAGAGTCGGGGAATCAGCCCCAGCATTTT.

The DNA of the CDR3 is TGTGCCAGCAGTGGGACAGGGGGCAGCGAGCAGTACTTC. It translates to CASSGTGGSEQYF. The gene calls are TRBV27 and TRBJ2-7, with TRBD1 matching 12 bases. CDR1 MNHEY and CDR2 SMNVEV come from the germline V gene (reference sequence). The V and J ends lost 5 bases and 6 bases, in that order; junction bases with no gene match: 2. This CDR3 has 13 amino acids.

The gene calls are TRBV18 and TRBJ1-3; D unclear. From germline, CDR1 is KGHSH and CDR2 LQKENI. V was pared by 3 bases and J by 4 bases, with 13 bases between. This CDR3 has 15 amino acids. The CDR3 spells CASSPGKGFGNTIYF. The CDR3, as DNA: TGTGCCAGCTCACCGGGGAAGGGATTCGGAAACACCATATATTTT.

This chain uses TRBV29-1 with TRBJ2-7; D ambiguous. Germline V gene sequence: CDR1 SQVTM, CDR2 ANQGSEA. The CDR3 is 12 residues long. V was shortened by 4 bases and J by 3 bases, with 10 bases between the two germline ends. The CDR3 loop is CSVATSSYEQYF. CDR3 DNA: TGCAGCGTTGCCACGAGCAGCTACGAGCAGTACTTC.

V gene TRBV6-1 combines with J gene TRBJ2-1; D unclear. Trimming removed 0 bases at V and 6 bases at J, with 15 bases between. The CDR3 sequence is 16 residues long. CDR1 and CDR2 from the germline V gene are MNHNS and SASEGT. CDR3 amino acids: CASSEALAGSSNEQFF. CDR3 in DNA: TGTGCCAGCAGTGAAGCGCTGGCAGGTTCGTCCAATGAGCAGTTCTTC.

The CDR3 region is CASSQEAGVMNTEAFF. For the CDR3, the DNA is TGTGCCAGCAGCCAAGAAGCAGGGGTGATGAACACTGAAGCTTTCTTT. The chain couples TRBV4-2 to TRBJ1-1; D possibly corresponds to TRBD1 (6 bases). The CDR3 length is 16 residues. Trimming pared 0 bases from V and 0 bases from J, leaving 11 bases between. The V gene's germline CDR1 is LGHNA and CDR2 YNFKEQ.

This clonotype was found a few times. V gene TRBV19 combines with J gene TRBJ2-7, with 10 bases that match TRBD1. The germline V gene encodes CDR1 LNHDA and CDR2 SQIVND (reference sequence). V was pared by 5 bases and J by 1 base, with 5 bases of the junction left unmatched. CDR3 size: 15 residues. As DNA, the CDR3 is TGTGCCAGTAGTGACCGGGACAGGGGTTCCTACGAGCAGTACTTC. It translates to CASSDRDRGSYEQYF.

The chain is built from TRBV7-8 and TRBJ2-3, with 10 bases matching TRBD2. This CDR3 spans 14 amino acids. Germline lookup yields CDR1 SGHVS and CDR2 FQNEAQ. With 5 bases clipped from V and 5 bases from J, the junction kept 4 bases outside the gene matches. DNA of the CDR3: TGTGCCAGCAGCCAAGTAGCGGGAGGAGATACGCAGTATTTT. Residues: CASSQVAGGDTQYF. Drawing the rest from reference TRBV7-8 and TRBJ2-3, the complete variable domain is GAGVSQSPRYKVAKRGQDVALRCDPISGHVSLFWYQQALGQGPEFLTYFQNEAQLDKSGLPSDRFFAERPEGSVSTLKIQRTQQEDSAVYLCASSQVAGGDTQYFGPGTRLTVL.